This T cell receptor (beta chain) was captured by sequencing in a study of shared clonotypes between healthy human individuals (dated by TCRdb to between 2020 and 2021). For the study in its entirety: A few men and a couple of women, aged 18 to 49 years, made up the cohort. For each donor, CD4 naive and CD4 memory were each given three plates, CD8 naive was given two plates, and CD8 memory was given one plate. Blood TCR repertoires of about 5 healthy adults were deeply sequenced to estimate repertoire size and the extent of clonotype sharing between individuals. To increase sequencing depth and limit assay-specific biases, different laboratories used diverse techniques to prepare libraries and sequence TCR repertoires. Each donor's leukapheresis produced roughly between roughly 0.85 and 9.5 billion PBMCs. Broad study findings and their caveats: Naive subsets generally had larger estimated clonotype richness than memory subsets. Compared with non-shared clonotypes, clonotypes shared by all four sorted-subset donors had higher generation probabilities. Incomplete sequencing was indicated by rarefaction of sorted-subset datasets, despite the large sequencing depth. Because the study included only a small number of donors, the genetic and exposure-history diversity represented was limited. Only blood was sampled, and tissue TCR repertoires likely differ from those in blood. Based on pairwise subsampling, the degree of clonotype sharing among donors was expected to be affected by sequencing depth. When a handful of donors were compared, the shared fraction of clonotypes was 5% to 6.5% for naive CD4, approximately 3.3% for naive CD8, 2% to 2.5% for memory CD4, and less than 0.5% for memory CD8.

Using the deep immunoSEQ assay, multiplex PCR amplified TCR CDR3 regions from genomic DNA. Genomic DNA extracted from each cell subset was distributed evenly over all wells of several immunoSEQ 96-well plates, and each plate served as one replicate. For sorted subsets, roughly 200 ng of genomic DNA, equivalent to some 30,000 T cell genomes, went into each replicate PCR. Purified libraries were measured with a Qubit 3.0 fluorometer, size-checked on a Bioanalyzer 2100, and measured again with the KAPA Library Quantification kit. Each immunoSEQ 96-well plate was sequenced on its own single-read 150-cycle Illumina NextSeq 550 flow cell. The study's own analysis went as follows. The immunoSEQ output contained only junctional sequences without quality scores, so filtering could not match that applied to full-length reads. Sequences were annotated with PyIR, a Python wrapper for IgBLAST v1.9, using IMGT germline references to assign V/J genes and CDR3. Reads were filtered out if the reads had weak V/J assignments (E-value above 1e-6), no CDR3, stop codons, out-of-frame junctions, or ambiguous translated residues. V3J clonotypes were defined as sequences sharing the same inferred V gene, J gene, and CDR3 amino acid sequence. The percentage overlap between two repertoires was calculated by dividing the number of shared unique clonotypes by the size of the smaller repertoire. Three approaches were used to assess repertoire richness: RTK rarefaction, the Chao1 estimator, and Recon v2.1 estimates of unobserved clonotypes. For all TCRbeta clonotypes obtained by the gDNA method from a few donors, generation probabilities were computed with OLGA. TCRdb provides this immuneACCESS table in a form limited to in-frame rearrangements. Some clones are lacking; in checked studies, under half of them reflect an unresolved V gene, and why the rest are absent is not known. V, J and clone size are those of that table, while D and trimming were read from the DNA. The sample contains 2 million to 2.5 million clones, more than 85% of them found a single time. 1.5% to 2% of the sample goes to the ten largest clones.

Regarding this clone: Which antigen it targets is not known. The record has no base qualities; no much larger clone is one base away.

From the cysteine up to the phenylalanine, the CDR3 has a length of 15 residues. The kept DNA is CDR3 alone, 45 bases in frame from the first base. Relative to germline, V is 3 bases shorter and J is 1 base shorter, with 11 bases between their ends. For CDR1 and CDR2, the germline V gene lists SGHRS and YFSETQ. CD8 naive samples were CD45RO-negative cells positively selected for CCR7, giving a CD45RA+CCR7+ population that excluded TemRA cells. The donors were healthy, HIV-negative adults who had no recently reported acute infections or vaccinations. Every donor was a Caucasian adult living in Nashville, Tennessee, USA. Blood was obtained by leukapheresis, after which PBMCs were separated by Ficoll-Histopaque density gradient centrifugation and cryopreserved in liquid nitrogen vapor phase. Analytical flow cytometry was used to check the purity and quantity of each magnetically sorted T cell population. Genomic DNA was isolated from every sorted fraction and measured by UV absorbance on a Nanodrop 2000c.

Source material: naive CD8+ T cells from PBMCs. What this sample's cell subset or site label stands for: CD45RA+CCR7+. The chain is made from TRBV5-1 and TRBJ1-3; TRBD1 might be the D gene, on 6 matching bases. The receptor comes from a man younger than 35 in good health. Some clones in this sample may be carry-over from other donors' samples. The sequenced DNA is TGCGCCAGCAGCTCGTCAACAGGGTCTGGAAACACCATATATTTT. Its amino acids are CASSSSTGSGNTIYF.